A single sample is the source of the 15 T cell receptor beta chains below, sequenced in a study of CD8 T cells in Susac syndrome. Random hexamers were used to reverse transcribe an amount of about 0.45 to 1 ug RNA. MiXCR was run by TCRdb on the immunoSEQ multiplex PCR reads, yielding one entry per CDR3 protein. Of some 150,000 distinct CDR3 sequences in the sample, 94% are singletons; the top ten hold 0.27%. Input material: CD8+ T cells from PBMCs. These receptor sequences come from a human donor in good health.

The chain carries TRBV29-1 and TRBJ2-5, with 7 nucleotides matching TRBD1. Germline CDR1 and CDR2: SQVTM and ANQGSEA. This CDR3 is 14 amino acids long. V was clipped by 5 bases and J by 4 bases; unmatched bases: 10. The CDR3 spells CSVFKGGEVETQYF. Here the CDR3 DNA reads TGCAGCGTTTTCAAAGGGGGCGAGGTAGAGACCCAGTACTTC.

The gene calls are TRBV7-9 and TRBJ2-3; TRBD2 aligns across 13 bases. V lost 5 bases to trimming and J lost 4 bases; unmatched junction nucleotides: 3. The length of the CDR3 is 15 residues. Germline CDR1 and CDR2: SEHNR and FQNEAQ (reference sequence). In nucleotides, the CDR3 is TGTGCCAGCAGCCGTGGACTAGCGGGAGCAGATACGCAGTATTTT. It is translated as CASSRGLAGADTQYF.

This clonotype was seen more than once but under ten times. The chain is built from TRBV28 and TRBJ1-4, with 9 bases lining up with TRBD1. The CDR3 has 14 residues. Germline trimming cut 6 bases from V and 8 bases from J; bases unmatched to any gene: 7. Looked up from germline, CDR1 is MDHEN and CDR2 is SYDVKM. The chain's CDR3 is CASSPRTGEEKLFF. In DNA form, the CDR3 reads TGTGCCAGCAGCCCTCGGACAGGGGAGGAAAAACTGTTTTTT.

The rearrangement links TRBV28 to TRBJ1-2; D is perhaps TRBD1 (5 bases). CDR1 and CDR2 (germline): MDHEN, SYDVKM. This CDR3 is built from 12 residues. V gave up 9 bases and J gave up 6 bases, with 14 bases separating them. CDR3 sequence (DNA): TGTGCCAGGAGCCGGGGGGATGATGGCTACACCTTC. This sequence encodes CARSRGDDGYTF.

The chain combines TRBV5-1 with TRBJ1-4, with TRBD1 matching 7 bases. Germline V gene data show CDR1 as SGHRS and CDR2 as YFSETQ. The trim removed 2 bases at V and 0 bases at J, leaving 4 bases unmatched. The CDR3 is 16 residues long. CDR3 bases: TGCGCCAGCAGCTTTGGGACAGACGCAACTAATGAAAAACTGTTTTTT. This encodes CASSFGTDATNEKLFF.

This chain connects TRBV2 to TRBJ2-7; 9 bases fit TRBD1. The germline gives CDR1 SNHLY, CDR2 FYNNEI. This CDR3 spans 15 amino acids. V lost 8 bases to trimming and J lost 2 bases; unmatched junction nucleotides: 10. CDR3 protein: CASCLGTGTTYEQYF. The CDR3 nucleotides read TGTGCCAGCTGCCTAGGGACAGGGACAACCTACGAGCAGTACTTC.

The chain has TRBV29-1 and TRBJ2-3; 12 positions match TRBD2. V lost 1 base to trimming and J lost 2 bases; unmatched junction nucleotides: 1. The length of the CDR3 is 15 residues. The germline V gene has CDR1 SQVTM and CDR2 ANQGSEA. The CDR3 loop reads CSVEGTSGNTDTQYF. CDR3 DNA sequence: TGCAGCGTTGAAGGGACTAGCGGGAACACAGATACGCAGTATTTT.

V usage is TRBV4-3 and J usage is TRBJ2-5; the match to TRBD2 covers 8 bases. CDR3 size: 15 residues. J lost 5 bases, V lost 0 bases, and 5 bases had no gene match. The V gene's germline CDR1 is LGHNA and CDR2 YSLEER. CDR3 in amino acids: CASSQESGGGETQYF. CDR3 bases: TGCGCCAGCAGCCAAGAATCGGGAGGGGGGGAGACCCAGTACTTC.

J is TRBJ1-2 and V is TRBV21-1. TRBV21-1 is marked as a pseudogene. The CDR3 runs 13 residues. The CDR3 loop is CASSKEPGYGYTF. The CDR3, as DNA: TGTGCCAGCAGCAAAGAGCCAGGATATGGCTACACCTTC.

CDR3 region: CASSGMEAYYGYTF. The CDR3 region has the DNA TGTGCCAGCAGCGGGATGGAGGCATACTATGGCTACACCTTC. The chain combines TRBV9 with TRBJ1-2; D is undetermined. Trimming shortened V by 3 bases and J by 3 bases, and 12 bases separated the two germline ends. The CDR3 is 14 residues long. Germline values: CDR1 SGDLS, CDR2 YYNGEE.

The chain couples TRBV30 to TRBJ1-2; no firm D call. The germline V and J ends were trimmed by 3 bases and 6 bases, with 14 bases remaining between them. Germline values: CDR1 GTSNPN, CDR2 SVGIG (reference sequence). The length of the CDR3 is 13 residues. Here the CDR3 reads CAWSFAGSNGYTF. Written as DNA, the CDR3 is TGTGCCTGGAGCTTTGCAGGTAGTAATGGCTACACCTTC.

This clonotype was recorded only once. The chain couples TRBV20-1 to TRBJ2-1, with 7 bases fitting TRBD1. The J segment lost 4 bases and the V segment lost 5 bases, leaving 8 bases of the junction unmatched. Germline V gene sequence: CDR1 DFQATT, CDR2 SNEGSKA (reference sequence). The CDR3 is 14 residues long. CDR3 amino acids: CSASGTVNYNEQFF. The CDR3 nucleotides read TGCAGTGCTTCCGGGACAGTTAATTACAATGAGCAGTTCTTC.

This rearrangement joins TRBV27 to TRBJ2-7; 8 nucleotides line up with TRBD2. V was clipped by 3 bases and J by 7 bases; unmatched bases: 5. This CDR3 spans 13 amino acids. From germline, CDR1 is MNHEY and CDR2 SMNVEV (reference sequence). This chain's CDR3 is CASSLASGFEQYF. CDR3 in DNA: TGTGCCAGCAGTTTGGCTAGCGGGTTTGAGCAGTACTTC.

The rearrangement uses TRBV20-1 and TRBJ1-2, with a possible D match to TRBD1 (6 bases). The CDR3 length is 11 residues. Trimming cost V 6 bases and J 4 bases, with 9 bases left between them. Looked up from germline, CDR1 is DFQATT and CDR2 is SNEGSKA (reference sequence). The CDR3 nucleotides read TGCAGTGCAGGACAGTCCTATGGCTACACCTTC. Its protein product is CSAGQSYGYTF.

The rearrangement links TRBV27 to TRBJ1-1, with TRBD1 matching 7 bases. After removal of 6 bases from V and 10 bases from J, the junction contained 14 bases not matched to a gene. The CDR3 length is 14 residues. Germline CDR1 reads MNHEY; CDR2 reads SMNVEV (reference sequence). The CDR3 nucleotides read TGTGCCAGCAGCTTGAGCCTCAGGGGGGAGAGAGCTTTCTTT. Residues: CASSLSLRGERAFF.